Listed here are 2 T cell receptor beta chains from one sample, sequenced in a study of shared clonotypes between healthy human individuals. Using immunoSEQ multiplex PCR, the repertoire was profiled, and TCRdb retains in-frame clones only, with some absent. The sample carries approximately 720,000 clones, about two thirds recorded once. The sequenced sample consisted of memory CD4+ T cells sorted from blood. The subset was: CD45RA-negative fraction. These receptors were collected from a woman under 40 in good health.

The chain links TRBV27 to TRBJ1-5; TRBD1 matches at 9 bases. J gave up 2 bases and V 5 bases, and 4 bases lay outside the gene matches. Germline V CDR1 and CDR2: MNHEY, SMNVEV (reference sequence). The CDR3 is 15 residues long. CDR3 nucleotides: TGTGCCAGCAGTGGGGACAGGGCCGGCAATCAGCCCCAGCATTTT. As protein: CASSGDRAGNQPQHF.

The chain joins TRBV2 to TRBJ2-7; no clear D. This CDR3 spans 13 amino acids. CDR1 and CDR2 from the germline V gene are SNHLY and FYNNEI. Trimming removed 6 bases from V and 1 base from J, with 10 bases in between. The CDR3 DNA reads TGTGCCAGCAGGATTCCGGGTTCCTACGAGCAGTACTTC. It codes for CASRIPGSYEQYF.